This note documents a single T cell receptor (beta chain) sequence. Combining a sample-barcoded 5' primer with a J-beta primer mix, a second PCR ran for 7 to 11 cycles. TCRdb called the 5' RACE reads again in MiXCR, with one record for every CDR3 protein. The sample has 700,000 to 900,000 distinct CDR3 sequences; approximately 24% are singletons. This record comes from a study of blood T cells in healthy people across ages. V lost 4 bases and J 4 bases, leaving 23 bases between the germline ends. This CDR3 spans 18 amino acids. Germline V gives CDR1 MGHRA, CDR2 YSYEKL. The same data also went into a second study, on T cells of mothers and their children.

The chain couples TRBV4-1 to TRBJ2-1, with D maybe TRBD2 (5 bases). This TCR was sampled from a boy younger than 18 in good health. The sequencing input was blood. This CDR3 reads CASSPFEGLRTEYNEQFF. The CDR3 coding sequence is TGCGCCAGCAGCCCGTTTGAGGGCCTCCGTACCGAATACAATGAGCAGTTCTTC.